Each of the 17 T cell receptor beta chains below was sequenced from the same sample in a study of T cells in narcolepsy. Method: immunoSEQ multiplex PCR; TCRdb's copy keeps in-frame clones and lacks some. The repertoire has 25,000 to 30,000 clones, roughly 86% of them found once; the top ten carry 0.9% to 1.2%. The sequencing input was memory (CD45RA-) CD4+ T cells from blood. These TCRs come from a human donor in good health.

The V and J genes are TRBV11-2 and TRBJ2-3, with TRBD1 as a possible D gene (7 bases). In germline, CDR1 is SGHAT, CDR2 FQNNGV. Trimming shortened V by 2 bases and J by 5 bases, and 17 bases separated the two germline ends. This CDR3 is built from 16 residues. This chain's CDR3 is CASSLTGAGGRDTQYF. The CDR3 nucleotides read TGTGCCAGCAGCTTAACCGGTGCAGGGGGGCGAGATACGCAGTATTTT.

The DNA of the CDR3 is TGTGCCTGGAGCACCGGACAGGGAACCTATGGCTACACCTTC. Its translation: CAWSTGQGTYGYTF. The rearrangement links TRBV30 to TRBJ1-2, with TRBD1 matching over 8 bases. The V segment lost 3 bases and the J segment 4 bases; nucleotides outside the gene matches: 7. Germline V lookup: CDR1 GTSNPN, CDR2 SVGIG (reference sequence). This CDR3 spans 14 amino acids.

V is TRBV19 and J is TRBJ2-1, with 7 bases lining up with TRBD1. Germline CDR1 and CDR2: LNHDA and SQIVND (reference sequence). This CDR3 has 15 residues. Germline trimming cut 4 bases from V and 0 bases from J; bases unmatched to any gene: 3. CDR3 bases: TGTGCCAGTAGTACCCGACAGGGCTCCTACAATGAGCAGTTCTTC. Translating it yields CASSTRQGSYNEQFF.

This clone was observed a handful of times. The CDR3 spells CASSDSPVWTKTIHEQYF. In nucleotides, the CDR3 is TGTGCCAGCAGTGACTCCCCGGTGTGGACTAAAACAATCCACGAGCAGTACTTC. This sequence joins TRBV6-4 and TRBJ2-7, with D tentatively TRBD2 (6 bases). Germline assignment: CDR1 MRHNA and CDR2 SNTAGT. The CDR3 spans 18 residues. V was pared by 0 bases and J by 5 bases, with 23 bases between.

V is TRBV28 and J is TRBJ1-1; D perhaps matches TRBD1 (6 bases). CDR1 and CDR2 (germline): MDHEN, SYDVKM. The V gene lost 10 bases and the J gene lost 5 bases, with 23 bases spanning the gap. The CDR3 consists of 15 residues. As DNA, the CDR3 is TGTGCCACCCTACTCGCTGGGGGCGCGGGTACTGAAGCTTTCTTT. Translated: CATLLAGGAGTEAFF.

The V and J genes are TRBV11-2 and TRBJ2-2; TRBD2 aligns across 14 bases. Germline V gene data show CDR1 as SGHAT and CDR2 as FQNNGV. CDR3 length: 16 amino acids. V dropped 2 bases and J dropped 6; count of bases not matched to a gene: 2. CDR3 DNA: TGTGCCAGCAGCTTACCGGGACTAGCGGGAGCCGGGGAGCTGTTTTTT. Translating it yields CASSLPGLAGAGELFF.

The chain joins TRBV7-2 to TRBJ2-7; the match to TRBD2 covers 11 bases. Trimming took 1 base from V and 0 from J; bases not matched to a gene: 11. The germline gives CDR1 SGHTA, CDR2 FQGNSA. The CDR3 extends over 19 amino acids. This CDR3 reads CASSLDPRLAGPSSYEQYF. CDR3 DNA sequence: TGTGCCAGCAGCTTAGACCCTCGACTAGCGGGACCGTCCTCCTACGAGCAGTACTTC. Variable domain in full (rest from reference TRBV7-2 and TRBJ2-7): GAGVSQSPSNKVTEKGKDVELRCDPISGHTALYWYRQSLGQGLEFLIYFQGNSAPDKSGLPSDRFSAERTGGSVSTLTIQRTQQEDSAVYLCASSLDPRLAGPSSYEQYFGPGTRLTVT.

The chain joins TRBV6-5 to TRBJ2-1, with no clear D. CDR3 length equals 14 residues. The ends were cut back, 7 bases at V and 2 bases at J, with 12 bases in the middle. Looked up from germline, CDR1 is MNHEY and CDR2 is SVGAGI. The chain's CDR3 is CASIGITTYNEQFF. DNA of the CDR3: TGTGCCAGCATAGGAATAACTACCTACAATGAGCAGTTCTTC.

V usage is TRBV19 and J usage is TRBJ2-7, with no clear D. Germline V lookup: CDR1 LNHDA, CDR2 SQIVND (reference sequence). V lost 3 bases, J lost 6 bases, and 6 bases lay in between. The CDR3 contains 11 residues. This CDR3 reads CASSIDREQYF. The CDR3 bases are TGTGCCAGTAGTATTGACCGCGAGCAGTACTTC.

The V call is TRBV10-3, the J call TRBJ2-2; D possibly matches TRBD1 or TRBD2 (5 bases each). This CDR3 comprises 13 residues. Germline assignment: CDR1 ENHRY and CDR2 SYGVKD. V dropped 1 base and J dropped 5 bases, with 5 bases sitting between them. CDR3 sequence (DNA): TGTGCCATCAGTGAGTGGGGGACCGGGGAGCTGTTTTTT. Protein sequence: CAISEWGTGELFF.

The CDR3 nucleotides read TGCGCCAGCAGTGCAAACCCAACTGACCAGCCCCAGCATTTT. Its protein product is CASSANPTDQPQHF. The chain uses TRBV10-1 and TRBJ1-5; D remains unclear. Trimming shortened V by 4 bases and J by 7 bases, and 14 bases separated the two germline ends. Per the germline V gene, CDR1 is WNHNN and CDR2 is SYGVQD (reference sequence). This CDR3 comprises 14 residues.

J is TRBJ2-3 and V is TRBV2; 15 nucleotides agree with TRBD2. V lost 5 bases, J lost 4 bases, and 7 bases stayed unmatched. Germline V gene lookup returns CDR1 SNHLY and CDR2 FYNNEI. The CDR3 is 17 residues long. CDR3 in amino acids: CASSPGTSGRMADTQYF. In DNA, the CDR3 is TGTGCCAGCAGTCCCGGGACTAGCGGGAGGATGGCAGATACGCAGTATTTT.

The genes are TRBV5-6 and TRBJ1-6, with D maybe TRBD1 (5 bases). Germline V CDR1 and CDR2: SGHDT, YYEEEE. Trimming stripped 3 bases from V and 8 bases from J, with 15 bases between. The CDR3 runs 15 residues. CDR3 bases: TGTGCCAGCAGCTCCCGGGGGGGACGTGATTCACCCCTCCACTTT. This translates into CASSSRGGRDSPLHF. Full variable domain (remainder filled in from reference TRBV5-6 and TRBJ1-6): DAGVTQSPTHLIKTRGQQVTLRCSPKSGHDTVSWYQQALGQGPQFIFQYYEEEERQRGNFPDRFSGHQFPNYSSELNVNALLLGDSALYLCASSSRGGRDSPLHFGNGTRLTVT.

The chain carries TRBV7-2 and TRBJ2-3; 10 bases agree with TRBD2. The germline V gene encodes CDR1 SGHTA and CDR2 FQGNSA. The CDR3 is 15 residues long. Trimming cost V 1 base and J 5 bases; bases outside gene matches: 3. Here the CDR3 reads CASSLVPSGGDTQYF. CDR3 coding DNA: TGTGCCAGCAGCTTAGTCCCTAGCGGGGGAGATACGCAGTATTTT.

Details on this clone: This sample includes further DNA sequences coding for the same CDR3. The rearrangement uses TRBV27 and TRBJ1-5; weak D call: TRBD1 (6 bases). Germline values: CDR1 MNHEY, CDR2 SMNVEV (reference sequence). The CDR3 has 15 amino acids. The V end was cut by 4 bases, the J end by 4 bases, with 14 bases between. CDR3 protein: CASSSLTGGNQPQHF. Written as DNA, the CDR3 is TGTGCCAGCAGTTCCCTGACAGGAGGGAATCAGCCCCAGCATTTT.

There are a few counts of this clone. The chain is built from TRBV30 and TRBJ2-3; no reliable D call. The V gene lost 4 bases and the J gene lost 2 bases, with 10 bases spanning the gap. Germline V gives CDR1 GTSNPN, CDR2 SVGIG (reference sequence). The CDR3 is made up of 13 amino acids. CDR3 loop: CAWKPPHTDTQYF. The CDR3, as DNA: TGTGCCTGGAAACCCCCCCACACAGATACGCAGTATTTT.

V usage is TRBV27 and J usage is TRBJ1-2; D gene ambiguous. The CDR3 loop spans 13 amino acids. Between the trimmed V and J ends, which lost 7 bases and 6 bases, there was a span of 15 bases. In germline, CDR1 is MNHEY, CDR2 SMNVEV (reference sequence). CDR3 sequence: CASKSLDRDGYTF. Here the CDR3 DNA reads TGTGCCAGCAAATCGTTGGACCGAGATGGCTACACCTTC.